This T cell receptor beta chain was profiled in a study of T cells in Graves' hyperthyroidism and ophthalmopathy. Looking at the study overall: Peripheral blood was drawn at first diagnosis, prior to all treatment. Whole-study findings and limits: The authors' 13 V-J model separated ophthalmopathy from stable hyperthyroidism. With a median lead of approximately 6.4 months before onset, the model predicted ophthalmopathy.

PBMCs were derived from around 10 ml fresh peripheral blood. What was amplified from RNA transcripts were TCR beta CDR3 regions. HTBI primers were used for first-round RT-PCR of the TCR CDR3. TCRdb re-called the multiplex PCR reads through MiXCR, storing one row per CDR3 protein. This table holds approximately 400,000 distinct CDR3 sequences, 20% to 25% found once. Points on this clonotype: The antigen remains unidentified.

The V and J ends lost 3 bases and 5 bases, in that order; junction bases with no gene match: 7. The CDR3 spans 14 residues. The germline V gene has CDR1 SEHNR and CDR2 FQNEAQ (reference sequence). Material for sequencing was blood. This clonotype originated in a man in his fifties or sixties with Graves' hyperthyroidism. The chain recombines TRBV7-9 with TRBJ2-7; TRBD2 aligns across 7 bases. CDR3 in amino acids: CASSFGEGSDEQYF. The DNA for the CDR3 is TGTGCCAGCAGCTTTGGGGAGGGTAGCGACGAGCAGTACTTC. Drawing the rest from reference TRBV7-9 and TRBJ2-7, the complete variable domain is DTGVSQNPRHKITKRGQNVTFRCDPISEHNRLYWYRQTLGQGPEFLTYFQNEAQLEKSRLLSDRFSAERPKGSFSTLEIQRTEQGDSAMYLCASSFGEGSDEQYFGPGTRLTVT.